The present T cell receptor beta chain was sequenced within a study of identifying expanded T cells in peripheral blood (dated by TCRdb to between 2019 and 2020). Broadly, across the study: Technical replicates were generated by sequencing separate aliquots of the same genomic DNA pool, and four replicates were compared pairwise.

A word on this clone: This clone's antigen is unknown. No base qualities exist here, and no much larger clone lies one base off it.

No immune events such as infections were documented for the healthy donors during the collection period. Blood repertoires from healthy donors were used as a training cohort for calibrating time-dependent variance in a beta-binomial model of differential abundance of T-cell clones. The training cohort was composed of around ten healthy donors, 3 female and 7 male. On average the donors were 43 years old, and their ages spanned about 29 to 65 years. Whole blood from each healthy donor was obtained from a commercial supplier and was collected at three time points roughly two weeks apart. For immunosequencing, genomic DNA was extracted from unsorted whole blood. The immunoSEQ Assay, which relies on bias-controlled multiplex PCR amplification of genomic DNA, was used to profile TCRbeta CDR3 regions. In the original analysis: To quantify the absolute abundance of each unique TCRbeta CDR3 region, the sequences were collapsed and filtered. Differential abundance was assessed using a binomial (Fisher-equivalent) model and a beta-binomial model in which time-dependent variance fitted from healthy donors was added. Clones with fewer than 5 combined templates were excluded, and clones with Benjamini-Hochberg FDR below 0.01 were called differentially abundant. The form v = (b*log(k)+a)^2 was used to model beta-binomial variance as a function of total template count across the two samples. Sourced from immuneACCESS, this table was stored by TCRdb with only in-frame sequences that have V and J called. A share of the clones is absent; for the studies checked, an unresolved V gene accounts for under half, and the remainder has no known explanation. That table furnishes V, J and clone size, whereas the DNA furnished D and trimming. Here the sample has tens of thousands of clones; nearly 90% occur a single time. Of the sample, under 6% is held by the ten largest clones.

Results the study describes overall, beyond this receptor: The binomial model flagged approximately 1.2 differentially abundant clones between technical replicates, compared with about 16 over two weeks and 19 over about four weeks. The authors expected biological variance in healthy repertoires might increase further over much longer intervals such as months to years. Across all healthy donors, variance in clone template counts between two-week samples was found to increase significantly with total template count. Both the number of clones called differentially abundant and the false-positive rate were significantly reduced by the beta-binomial model across all healthy-donor time intervals.

This receptor was identified in a person aged 18-70 years in good health. Sequenced input: blood.

The CDR3 protein: CASSQGVPGELFF. The sequence in DNA is TGCGCCAGCAGCCAAGGAGTTCCCGGGGAGCTGTTTTTT. The receptor chain draws on TRBV4-1 and TRBJ2-2, with an unclear D gene assignment. From the germline V gene, CDR1 is MGHRA and CDR2 is YSYEKL. V is shortened by 1 base, J by 6 bases, and the region joining them spans 6 bases. The CDR3, cysteine through phenylalanine, is 13 amino acids long. CDR3 DNA is the only sequence kept; it has 39 bases, read in frame from the first base.